Below are 30 T cell receptor beta chains sequenced from a single sample in a study of cytomegalovirus exposure and HLA in healthy donors (dated by TCRdb to 2016 to 2017). Library construction relied on the immunoSEQ multiplex PCR assay. The multiplex PCR relied on a mix of 60 forward primers for TCR Vbeta segments and 13 reverse primers for TCR Jbeta segments. This is the immuneACCESS table as TCRdb keeps it, with only in-frame sequences that have V and J called. A part of the clones is gone; compared with another copy, unresolved V genes explain less than half, and the rest is unexplained. The sample yields some 200,000 clones; approximately 84% were counted once. The top ten hold approximately 2.9% of the sample. The sample taken for sequencing was PBMCs. These TCRs come from a female donor in good health and CMV-seronegative.

J is TRBJ2-5 and V is TRBV5-4; tentative D call: TRBD2 (6 bases). Per the germline V gene, CDR1 is SGHNT and CDR2 is YYREEE (reference sequence). The V and J ends lost 6 bases and 4 bases respectively, with 10 bases between them. There are 12 residues in the CDR3. CDR3 loop: CASTGGSETQYF. The CDR3 DNA sequence: TGTGCCAGCACCGGGGGATCAGAGACCCAGTACTTC. The variable domain in full, with the rest retrieved from reference TRBV5-4 and TRBJ2-5, is ETGVTQSPTHLIKTRGQQVTLRCSSQSGHNTVSWYQQALGQGPQFIFQYYREEENGRGNFPPRFSGLQFPNYSSELNVNALELDDSALYLCASTGGSETQYFGPGTRLLVL.

The chain joins TRBV2 to TRBJ2-1; weak D call: TRBD1 (5 bases). There are 14 residues in the CDR3. CDR1 is SNHLY and CDR2 is FYNNEI in the germline V gene. Trimming stripped 2 bases from V and 9 bases from J, with 14 bases between. This CDR3 is CASSERSGRTEQFF. The CDR3 DNA reads as TGTGCCAGCAGTGAACGGTCAGGGCGGACTGAGCAGTTCTTC. Combining the CDR3 with reference TRBV2 and TRBJ2-1 gives the whole variable domain EPEVTQTPSHQVTQMGQEVILRCVPISNHLYFYWYRQILGQKVEFLVSFYNNEISEKSEIFDDQFSVERPDGSNFTLKIRSTKLEDSAMYFCASSERSGRTEQFFGPGTRLTVL.

This rearrangement joins TRBV14 to TRBJ2-7; 7 bases map to TRBD2. The CDR3 contains 14 residues. V lost 1 base to trimming and J lost 2 bases; unmatched junction nucleotides: 2. The V gene's germline CDR1 is SGHDN and CDR2 FVKESK. The CDR3 DNA reads as TGTGCCAGCAGCCAAGCGAGCGGGGCCTACGAGCAGTACTTC. Amino acids: CASSQASGAYEQYF. The variable domain in full, with the rest retrieved from reference TRBV14 and TRBJ2-7, is EAGVTQFPSHSVIEKGQTVTLRCDPISGHDNLYWYRRVMGKEIKFLLHFVKESKQDESGMPNNRFLAERTGGTYSTLKVQPAELEDSGVYFCASSQASGAYEQYFGPGTRLTVT.

The chain recombines TRBV25-1 with TRBJ1-2; 7 bases are a match to TRBD1. Per germline, CDR1 MGHDK and CDR2 SYGVNS. The CDR3 covers 15 residues. V was pared by 1 base and J by 7 bases, with 9 bases of the junction left unmatched. CDR3 protein: CASSESGQVTSGYTF. CDR3 coding DNA: TGTGCCAGCAGTGAATCTGGACAGGTCACCTCTGGCTACACCTTC.

This chain joins TRBV7-6 and TRBJ1-1, with D possibly being TRBD1 (5 bases). Trimming removed 5 bases from V and 9 bases from J, with 10 bases in between. CDR1 is SGHVS and CDR2 is FNYEAQ in the germline V gene. CDR3 length: 11 residues. The DNA for the CDR3 is TGTGCCAGCAGCACCGGGACTAAAGCTTTCTTT. Amino acids: CASSTGTKAFF.

The chain combines TRBV10-3 with TRBJ1-2, with TRBD1 matching over 7 bases. The trim removed 2 bases at V and 4 bases at J, leaving 10 bases unmatched. The CDR3 consists of 16 residues. In germline, CDR1 is ENHRY, CDR2 SYGVKD. The CDR3 sequence is CAISEGTAPSAYGYTF. For the CDR3, the DNA is TGTGCCATCAGTGAGGGGACAGCGCCCTCTGCCTATGGCTACACCTTC.

The rearrangement links TRBV9 to TRBJ1-3, with a weak D call TRBD1 (6 bases). Trimming removed 0 bases from V and 3 bases from J, with 10 bases in between. CDR1 SGDLS and CDR2 YYNGEE come from the germline V gene. The CDR3 totals 15 residues. The DNA of the CDR3 is TGTGCCAGCAGCGTAGCCCTCAGGGGTGGAAACACCATATATTTT. Translated, it gives CASSVALRGGNTIYF.

This clone was seen a single time. The CDR3: CASSSRGTSGRGSLYNEQFF. The DNA for the CDR3 is TGTGCCAGCAGCTCACGTGGGACTAGCGGGAGGGGGTCCCTCTACAATGAGCAGTTCTTC. The genes are TRBV28 and TRBJ2-1; TRBD2 matches at 16 bases. With 6 bases clipped from V and 3 bases from J, the junction kept 14 bases outside the gene matches. CDR1 and CDR2 (germline): MDHEN, SYDVKM. CDR3 length: 20 residues.

This clone was picked up a small number of times. The sample carries other DNA sequences with the same CDR3. The CDR3 region has the DNA TGTGCCAGCAGCTTGGGACAGGGGGGCTACGAGCAGTACTTC. As protein: CASSLGQGGYEQYF. The genes are TRBV5-4 and TRBJ2-7, with TRBD1 identical over 9 bases. The CDR3 is made up of 14 amino acids. The V gene's germline CDR1 is SGHNT and CDR2 YYREEE (reference sequence). With V trimmed by 0 bases and J by 3 bases, 1 base remained unmatched.

CDR3 sequence (DNA): TGTGCCAGCAGCCCGGGACAGGGGATATACGAGCAGTACTTC. Protein sequence: CASSPGQGIYEQYF. The rearrangement joins TRBV4-2 to TRBJ2-7; 10 bases agree with TRBD1. The V gene's germline CDR1 is LGHNA and CDR2 YNFKEQ. Germline trimming cut 4 bases from V and 4 bases from J; bases unmatched to any gene: 4. The CDR3 totals 14 residues.

The chain couples TRBV5-1 to TRBJ2-7; D uncertain. Germline lookup yields CDR1 SGHRS and CDR2 YFSETQ. The length of the CDR3 is 12 residues. V was clipped by 4 bases and J by 2 bases, with 7 bases between them. In nucleotides, the CDR3 is TGCGCCAGCAGCCACTCAACCTACGAGCAGTACTTC. The encoded protein is CASSHSTYEQYF.

This chain joins TRBV9 and TRBJ2-5; a weak D match, TRBD2 (6 bases). The CDR3 covers 14 residues. Trimming pared 0 bases from V and 1 base from J, leaving 7 bases between. From germline, CDR1 is SGDLS and CDR2 YYNGEE. The CDR3 loop reads CASSVGTTQETQYF. CDR3 DNA: TGTGCCAGCAGCGTAGGGACTACCCAAGAGACCCAGTACTTC.

In its sample, this clone was seen once. This chain connects TRBV28 to TRBJ2-1; D not resolved. With 3 bases removed from V and 5 bases from J, the gap between germline ends came to 8 bases. This CDR3 is 13 amino acids long. Germline V lookup: CDR1 MDHEN, CDR2 SYDVKM. This chain's CDR3 is CASSLSTDNEQFF. For the CDR3, the DNA is TGTGCCAGCAGTTTGTCAACAGACAATGAGCAGTTCTTC.

The V and J genes are TRBV5-1 and TRBJ1-4; tentatively, D is TRBD1 (5 bases). CDR1 is SGHRS and CDR2 is YFSETQ in the germline V gene. The CDR3 is 14 amino acids. V was pared by 6 bases and J by 5 bases, with 14 bases between. Written as DNA, the CDR3 is TGCGCCAGCAACCTGGGTAGGGGCAATGAAAAACTGTTTTTT. Amino acids: CASNLGRGNEKLFF. The full variable domain, rest sourced from reference TRBV5-1 and TRBJ1-4, is KAGVTQTPRYLIKTRGQQVTLSCSPISGHRSVSWYQQTPGQGLQFLFEYFSETQRNKGNFPGRFSGRQFSNSRSEMNVSTLELGDSALYLCASNLGRGNEKLFFGSGTQLSVL.

This clone was seen a handful of times. The chain joins TRBV27 to TRBJ2-7, with 12 bases aligning to TRBD2. Germline V gene lookup returns CDR1 MNHEY and CDR2 SMNVEV (reference sequence). With 3 bases clipped from V and 8 bases from J, the junction kept 5 bases outside the gene matches. The CDR3 is 14 amino acids. CDR3 nucleotides: TGTGCCAGCAGTTTTAGGACTAGCGGGGCTAAGCAGTACTTC. Translated: CASSFRTSGAKQYF.

This clone was observed a handful of times. V and J are TRBV2 and TRBJ1-6; 7 bases are a match to TRBD1. This CDR3 comprises 15 residues. Germline CDR1 is SNHLY and CDR2 is FYNNEI. The V gene end was trimmed by 3 bases and the J gene end by 8 bases; junction bases not matched to a gene: 7. The chain's CDR3 is CASSEGTVTYSPLHF. Written as DNA, the CDR3 is TGTGCCAGCAGTGAGGGGACAGTTACTTATTCACCCCTCCACTTT.

This clone was counted once. DNA for the CDR3: TGTGCCATCAGTGGGGAGCTTAGCTCCTACAATGAGCAGTTCTTC. Its protein is CAISGELSSYNEQFF. The V call is TRBV10-3, the J call TRBJ2-1; tentative D call: TRBD2 (5 bases). CDR1 and CDR2 from the germline V gene are ENHRY and SYGVKD. The length of the CDR3 is 15 residues. V dropped 4 bases and J dropped 0 bases, with 10 bases sitting between them.

This clone appeared a few times. The chain is built from TRBV5-1 and TRBJ2-7; 8 bases are a match to TRBD1. The length of the CDR3 is 15 residues. CDR1 is SGHRS and CDR2 is YFSETQ in the germline V gene. Losses at the gene ends were 0 bases for V and 5 bases for J; bases not matched to a gene: 7. CDR3 sequence: CASSLVSRGLNEQYF. The DNA for the CDR3 is TGCGCCAGCAGCTTGGTGTCCAGGGGGCTCAACGAGCAGTACTTC. Together with reference TRBV5-1 and TRBJ2-7, the CDR3 gives the full variable domain: KAGVTQTPRYLIKTRGQQVTLSCSPISGHRSVSWYQQTPGQGLQFLFEYFSETQRNKGNFPGRFSGRQFSNSRSEMNVSTLELGDSALYLCASSLVSRGLNEQYFGPGTRLTVT.

The chain has TRBV2 and TRBJ2-3; D perhaps matches TRBD2 (5 bases). The CDR3 is 14 residues long. Germline assignment: CDR1 SNHLY and CDR2 FYNNEI. With 3 bases removed from V and 1 base from J, the gap between germline ends came to 8 bases. This CDR3 reads CASSEDSRTDTQYF. CDR3 DNA: TGTGCCAGCAGTGAGGACTCCCGCACAGATACGCAGTATTTT.

The chain is built from TRBV19 and TRBJ1-5; 8 bases fit TRBD1. V gave up 5 bases and J gave up 9 bases; unmatched junction bases: 6. CDR1 is LNHDA and CDR2 is SQIVND in the germline V gene (reference sequence). The CDR3 sequence is 13 residues long. CDR3 region: CASSPGQGGPQHF. DNA for the CDR3: TGTGCCAGTAGTCCTGGACAGGGCGGGCCCCAGCATTTT. Together with reference TRBV19 and TRBJ1-5, the CDR3 gives the full variable domain: DGGITQSPKYLFRKEGQNVTLSCEQNLNHDAMYWYRQDPGQGLRLIYYSQIVNDFQKGDIAEGYSVSREKKESFPLTVTSAQKNPTAFYLCASSPGQGGPQHFGDGTRLSIL.

The chain carries TRBV21-1 and TRBJ2-7; the table calls TRBD2, which could not be checked here. TRBV21-1 is assigned pseudogene status. This CDR3 comprises 18 residues. The chain's CDR3 is CASSKAAAKTSPVYEQYF. The CDR3 DNA follows: TGTGCCAGCAGCAAAGCAGCGGCTAAGACTAGCCCCGTCTACGAGCAGTACTTC.

J is TRBJ1-5 and V is TRBV2, with 9 bases fitting TRBD1. J was trimmed by 0 bases and V by 3 bases; bases with no gene match: 3. Germline assignment: CDR1 SNHLY and CDR2 FYNNEI. There are 16 residues in the CDR3. In DNA form, the CDR3 reads TGTGCCAGCAGTGACGGGACAGGGTTTAGCAATCAGCCCCAGCATTTT. Its translation is CASSDGTGFSNQPQHF.

This clone was seen a few times. The chain recombines TRBV7-9 with TRBJ1-1; D call uncertain. V was trimmed by 3 bases and J by 7 bases, leaving 15 bases between them. CDR1 and CDR2 from the germline V gene are SEHNR and FQNEAQ (reference sequence). The CDR3 spans 14 residues. The CDR3 DNA sequence: TGTGCCAGCAGCTTGCTCGGTGGAGGTGGTGAAGCTTTCTTT. It codes for CASSLLGGGGEAFF.

The rearrangement joins TRBV11-3 to TRBJ2-7, with unresolved D. Germline lookup yields CDR1 SGHNT and CDR2 YENEEA. Between the trimmed V and J ends, which lost 3 bases and 0 bases, there was a span of 9 bases. There are 14 residues in the CDR3. The CDR3 loop reads CASSFRGNSYEQYF. CDR3 bases: TGTGCCAGCAGCTTCCGCGGAAACTCCTACGAGCAGTACTTC.

V usage is TRBV18 and J usage is TRBJ2-2; weak D call: TRBD2 (5 bases). The V end lost 2 bases, the J end lost 4 bases, and 8 bases lay between the germline ends. This CDR3 has 14 amino acids. CDR1 and CDR2 from the germline V gene are KGHSH and LQKENI. CDR3 sequence reads: CASSPDRGTGELFF. In DNA, the CDR3 is TGTGCCAGCTCACCAGATCGGGGCACCGGGGAGCTGTTTTTT.

The chain uses TRBV21-1 and TRBJ2-5; TRBD1, as called in the table, went unchecked against the DNA. TRBV21-1 is flagged as a pseudogene. The CDR3 runs to 14 residues. This CDR3 reads CASSKTGDQETQYF. DNA of the CDR3: TGTGCCAGCAGCAAGACAGGGGATCAAGAGACCCAGTACTTC.

The CDR3 here is CASSLAPGAESEAFF. The CDR3 region has the DNA TGCGCCAGCAGCTTGGCCCCAGGGGCGGAATCTGAAGCTTTCTTT. The chain has TRBV5-1 and TRBJ1-1; D is perhaps TRBD1 (6 bases). Germline CDR1 is SGHRS and CDR2 is YFSETQ. This CDR3 is 15 amino acids long. V lost 0 bases and J lost 6, with 15 bases in between.

This clone was detected once. The gene calls are TRBV9 and TRBJ2-2; D may be TRBD2 (5 bases). V shed 0 bases and J shed 1 base, with 7 bases lying between them. The CDR3 loop spans 15 amino acids. CDR1 and CDR2 (germline): SGDLS, YYNGEE. CDR3 sequence reads: CASSVERENTGELFF. The CDR3 DNA reads as TGTGCCAGCAGCGTAGAACGGGAGAACACCGGGGAGCTGTTTTTT.

As regards this clone: Since the CDR3 does not end with the conserved phenylalanine or tryptophan, this likely comes from a read error. CDR3 sequence reads: CASSLVSGSYNSPLHL. In DNA, the CDR3 is TGTGCCAGCAGCTTAGTCTCAGGTTCCTATAATTCACCCCTCCACCTT. V and J are TRBV7-6 and TRBJ1-6; D gene unclear. Germline V CDR1 and CDR2: SGHVS, FNYEAQ. Trimming removed 1 base at V and 1 base at J, with 8 bases between. The CDR3 runs 16 residues.

The chain carries TRBV6-1 and TRBJ1-5, with D possibly being TRBD1 (5 bases). The germline gives CDR1 MNHNS, CDR2 SASEGT. This CDR3 comprises 15 residues. V gave up 10 bases and J gave up 0 bases, with 16 bases separating them. CDR3 sequence reads: CATQLDRASNQPQHF. DNA for the CDR3: TGTGCCACCCAACTCGACAGAGCTAGCAATCAGCCCCAGCATTTT.